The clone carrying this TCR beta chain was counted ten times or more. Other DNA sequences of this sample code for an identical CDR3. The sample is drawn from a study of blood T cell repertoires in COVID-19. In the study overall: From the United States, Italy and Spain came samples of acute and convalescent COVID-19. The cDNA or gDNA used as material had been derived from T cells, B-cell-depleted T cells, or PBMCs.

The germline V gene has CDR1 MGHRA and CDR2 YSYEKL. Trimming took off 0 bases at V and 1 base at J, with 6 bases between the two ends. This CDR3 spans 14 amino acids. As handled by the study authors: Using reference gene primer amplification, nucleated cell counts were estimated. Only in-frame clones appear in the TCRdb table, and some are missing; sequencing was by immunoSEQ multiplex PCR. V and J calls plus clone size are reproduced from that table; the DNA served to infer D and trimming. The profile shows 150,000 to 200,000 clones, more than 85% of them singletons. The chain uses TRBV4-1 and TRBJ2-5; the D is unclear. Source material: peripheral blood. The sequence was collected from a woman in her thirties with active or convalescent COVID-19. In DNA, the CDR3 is TGCGCCAGCAGCCAAGAAACAGCCCAAGAGACCCAGTACTTC. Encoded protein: CASSQETAQETQYF.